This is a list of T cell receptor beta chains from one sample in a study of blood T cells in healthy people across ages. One entry per CDR3 protein results from TCRdb running MiXCR on the 5' RACE reads. Counted here are approximately 1.5 million distinct CDR3 sequences, roughly 32% occurring once; the ten biggest clones make up approximately 10%. The sequencing sample was made of blood. Every receptor here comes from a woman aged 25 to 39 in good health. CDR3s include the opening cysteine and the closing phenylalanine or tryptophan. Clone size is given for some rows only: seen once, a few or many times, or a class if the clone is expanded.

v_call: TRBV11-3; clone_size: once; cdr3_length: 15; j_call: TRBJ2-7; cdr3_aa: CASSLGWGLAYEQYF
v_call: TRBV6-5; clone_size: -; cdr3_length: 15; j_call: TRBJ2-1; cdr3_aa: CASSQTGRTYNEQFF
v_call: TRBV6-1; clone_size: -; cdr3_length: 16; j_call: TRBJ2-3; cdr3_aa: CASSLNWGRVTDTQYF
v_call: TRBV6-6; clone_size: many; cdr3_length: 14; j_call: TRBJ2-3; cdr3_aa: CASTMDEITDTQYF
v_call: TRBV12-3/TRBV12-4; clone_size: -; cdr3_length: 15; j_call: TRBJ2-5; cdr3_aa: CASRTVAGGAETQYF
v_call: TRBV27; clone_size: -; cdr3_length: 14; j_call: TRBJ2-7; cdr3_aa: CASSPLNWAYEQYF
v_call: TRBV5-1; clone_size: -; cdr3_length: 15; j_call: TRBJ1-1; cdr3_aa: CASSRLGASDTEAFF
v_call: TRBV28; clone_size: -; cdr3_length: 18; j_call: TRBJ2-6; cdr3_aa: CASSLPRDSTSGANVLTF
v_call: TRBV4-1; clone_size: -; cdr3_length: 17; j_call: TRBJ2-3; cdr3_aa: CASSQVGGGVSTDTQYF
v_call: TRBV28; clone_size: few; cdr3_length: 14; j_call: TRBJ2-1; cdr3_aa: CASGTGVMRNEQFF
v_call: TRBV6-4; clone_size: -; cdr3_length: 16; j_call: TRBJ2-1; cdr3_aa: CAGSKIAGGIYNEQFF
v_call: TRBV12-3/TRBV12-4; clone_size: -; cdr3_length: 16; j_call: TRBJ2-1; cdr3_aa: CASSPPRTSEYNEQFF
v_call: TRBV9; clone_size: -; cdr3_length: 16; j_call: TRBJ1-3; cdr3_aa: CASSVDKGQGGNTIYF
v_call: TRBV5-5; clone_size: -; cdr3_length: 16; j_call: TRBJ2-5; cdr3_aa: CASSTWTSGVQETQYF
v_call: TRBV28; clone_size: few; cdr3_length: 14; j_call: TRBJ2-5; cdr3_aa: CASSIGSLEETQYF
v_call: TRBV6-6; clone_size: many; cdr3_length: 14; j_call: TRBJ2-7; cdr3_aa: CASSYTRGPYEQYF
v_call: TRBV27; clone_size: -; cdr3_length: 18; j_call: TRBJ2-1; cdr3_aa: CASSPLGLAGFTYNEQFF
v_call: TRBV6-2/TRBV6-3; clone_size: -; cdr3_length: 16; j_call: TRBJ2-1; cdr3_aa: CASRDGTSGNSNEQFF
v_call: TRBV6-1; clone_size: few; cdr3_length: 14; j_call: TRBJ2-1; cdr3_aa: CASSGATSYNEQFF
v_call: TRBV6-1; clone_size: -; cdr3_length: 14; j_call: TRBJ1-1; cdr3_aa: CAVLNPFMNAEAFF
v_call: TRBV6-5; clone_size: -; cdr3_length: 15; j_call: TRBJ2-3; cdr3_aa: CASSYGGGYTDTQYF
v_call: TRBV6-6; clone_size: once; cdr3_length: 15; j_call: TRBJ2-1; cdr3_aa: CAGSPGTSAYNEQFF
v_call: TRBV20-1; clone_size: few; cdr3_length: 13; j_call: TRBJ1-1; cdr3_aa: CSAPRTANTEAFF
v_call: TRBV11-2; clone_size: -; cdr3_length: 13; j_call: TRBJ2-1; cdr3_aa: CASSYGLGGEQFF
v_call: TRBV7-2; clone_size: many; cdr3_length: 15; j_call: TRBJ2-1; cdr3_aa: CASSPSGDRVNEQFF
v_call: TRBV20-1; clone_size: -; cdr3_length: 14; j_call: TRBJ2-1; cdr3_aa: CSPRLAGGRNEQFF
v_call: TRBV5-5; clone_size: -; cdr3_length: 16; j_call: TRBJ2-3; cdr3_aa: CASSFWVSGSTDTQYF
v_call: TRBV24-1; clone_size: -; cdr3_length: 17; j_call: TRBJ2-1; cdr3_aa: CATSDLGTSGASNEQFF
v_call: TRBV7-9; clone_size: few; cdr3_length: 12; j_call: TRBJ1-1; cdr3_aa: CASSLESREAFF
v_call: TRBV20-1; clone_size: few; cdr3_length: 13; j_call: TRBJ2-1; cdr3_aa: CSARSPGGNEQFF
v_call: TRBV7-3; clone_size: once; cdr3_length: 15; j_call: TRBJ2-3; cdr3_aa: CASSIAGGGADTQYF
v_call: TRBV7-2; clone_size: few; cdr3_length: 15; j_call: TRBJ2-6; cdr3_aa: CASTNRGLGANVLTF
v_call: TRBV3-1; clone_size: -; cdr3_length: 16; j_call: TRBJ2-2; cdr3_aa: CASSQGHSGNTGELFF
v_call: TRBV6-5; clone_size: few; cdr3_length: 15; j_call: TRBJ2-1; cdr3_aa: CASSPGQRGNNEQFF
v_call: TRBV20-1; clone_size: -; cdr3_length: 13; j_call: TRBJ1-3; cdr3_aa: CSARVVPRDTIYF
v_call: TRBV28; clone_size: -; cdr3_length: 15; j_call: TRBJ1-1; cdr3_aa: CASSSGAAMNTEAFF